The 26 T cell receptor beta chains below were found in one sample sequenced in a study of shared clonotypes between healthy human individuals. TCRdb's table, derived via immunoSEQ multiplex PCR, lists solely in-frame clones and lacks some. The repertoire holds 1 million to 1.2 million clones, with roughly 77% as singletons. Sequenced material: memory CD4+ T cells from PBMCs. Subset defined: CD45RA-negative fraction. Receptors originate from a man aged 18 to 29 in good health. Some clones in this sample may be carry-over from other donors' samples.

This chain connects TRBV9 to TRBJ2-1; 13 positions agree with TRBD2. The CDR3 length is 17 residues. In germline, CDR1 is SGDLS, CDR2 YYNGEE. The ends lost 4 bases at V and 10 bases at J; junction bases unmatched: 14. This CDR3 is CASSPRTSGGSGGEQFF. As DNA, the CDR3 is TGTGCCAGCAGCCCTCGGACTAGCGGGGGCTCTGGGGGGGAGCAGTTCTTC. The full variable domain, in which reference TRBV9 and TRBJ2-1 provide the parts outside the CDR3, is DSGVTQTPKHLITATGQRVTLRCSPRSGDLSVYWYQQSLDQGLQFLIQYYNGEERAKGNILERFSAQQFPDLHSELNLSSLELGDSALYFCASSPRTSGGSGGEQFFGPGTRLTVL.

The chain recombines TRBV7-8 with TRBJ1-4; D is undetermined. The V end lost 5 bases, the J end lost 8 bases, and 9 bases lay between the germline ends. In germline, CDR1 is SGHVS, CDR2 FQNEAQ. This CDR3 comprises 12 residues. The CDR3 DNA sequence: TGTGCCAGCAGCCTCATGGGGGAAAAACTGTTTTTT. Protein product: CASSLMGEKLFF.

This clone was detected once. The V and J genes are TRBV12-5 and TRBJ2-5; 7 bases map to TRBD1. Germline assignment: CDR1 LGHNT and CDR2 FRNRAP. The CDR3 has 13 residues. The trim removed 7 bases at V and 5 bases at J, leaving 7 bases unmatched. Here the CDR3 DNA reads TGTGCTAGTGCCCCGACAGGGAGCGAGACCCAGTACTTC. Amino acid sequence: CASAPTGSETQYF.

This chain joins TRBV7-3 and TRBJ2-5; TRBD2 aligns across 7 bases. The ends lost 0 bases at V and 5 bases at J; junction bases unmatched: 3. Looked up from germline, CDR1 is SGHTA and CDR2 is FQGTGA. CDR3 length: 14 amino acids. The CDR3 DNA reads TGTGCCAGCAGCTTAACCGGGAGGAGGGAGACCCAGTACTTC. Encoded protein: CASSLTGRRETQYF.

Turning to this clone: Other DNA variants within this sample encode the same CDR3. This chain joins TRBV5-1 and TRBJ2-5; TRBD2 agrees at 11 bases. Looked up from germline, CDR1 is SGHRS and CDR2 is YFSETQ. V trimming: 4 bases; J trimming: 1 base; junction bases outside the gene matches: 3. CDR3 size: 15 residues. The CDR3 nucleotides read TGCGCCAGCAGCCCGGGACTAGCGGCCCAAGAGACCCAGTACTTC. This sequence encodes CASSPGLAAQETQYF.

The gene calls are TRBV11-2 and TRBJ2-7; 8 bases fit TRBD2. This CDR3 is 15 amino acids long. Trimming cost V 4 bases and J 3 bases; bases outside gene matches: 8. In germline, CDR1 is SGHAT, CDR2 FQNNGV. The CDR3 sequence is CASSSLAGLGYEQYF. In nucleotides, the CDR3 is TGTGCCAGCAGCTCCTTAGCGGGATTGGGCTACGAGCAGTACTTC.

The rearrangement links TRBV5-6 to TRBJ2-5; 9 bases match TRBD2. V shed 2 bases, J shed 2 bases, and the junction held 4 bases outside the gene matches. The CDR3 is 15 residues long. The germline CDR1 and CDR2 sequences are SGHDT and YYEEEE. The CDR3 loop reads CASSFGGRVQETQYF. The CDR3 nucleotides are TGTGCCAGCAGCTTCGGCGGGAGGGTACAAGAGACCCAGTACTTC.

The chain carries TRBV5-1 and TRBJ1-1; D may be TRBD1 (5 bases). Trimming cost V 0 bases and J 6 bases, with 18 bases left between them. Germline lookup yields CDR1 SGHRS and CDR2 YFSETQ. The CDR3 runs to 16 residues. CDR3 DNA: TGCGCCAGCAGCTTGGGAAGTGGCAGGGCGGGCGCTGAAGCTTTCTTT. Residues: CASSLGSGRAGAEAFF.

The chain employs TRBV5-1 and TRBJ1-4; maybe TRBD1 (5 bases). V was trimmed by 4 bases and J by 5 bases, leaving 12 bases between them. The germline CDR1 and CDR2 sequences are SGHRS and YFSETQ. The CDR3 sequence is 14 residues long. The chain's CDR3 is CASSRDPQNEKLFF. As DNA, the CDR3 is TGCGCCAGCAGCCGGGACCCACAAAATGAAAAACTGTTTTTT.

V usage is TRBV5-1 and J usage is TRBJ1-5; D not certain. Trimming took off 3 bases at V and 0 bases at J, with 10 bases between the two ends. This CDR3 region has 15 residues. The germline CDR1 and CDR2 sequences are SGHRS and YFSETQ. In nucleotides, the CDR3 is TGCGCCAGCAGCTCTGGACCTTATAGCAATCAGCCCCAGCATTTT. Translating it yields CASSSGPYSNQPQHF.

The chain is built from TRBV28 and TRBJ2-1; D is unresolved. Germline CDR1 reads MDHEN; CDR2 reads SYDVKM. The CDR3 is made up of 14 amino acids. V was pared by 1 base and J by 4 bases, with 8 bases between. The CDR3 nucleotides are TGTGCCAGCAGTTTATCCCCACCTTACAATGAGCAGTTCTTC. Its protein product is CASSLSPPYNEQFF.

The chain combines TRBV19 with TRBJ2-2; 13 positions agree with TRBD2. CDR1 and CDR2 (germline): LNHDA, SQIVND (reference sequence). CDR3 length: 17 amino acids. Germline trimming cut 7 bases from V and 3 bases from J; bases unmatched to any gene: 8. The CDR3 nucleotides read TGTGCCAGTACCCAAGGGGGACTAGCGGGGTACACCGGGGAGCTGTTTTTT. Translating it yields CASTQGGLAGYTGELFF.

This chain uses TRBV5-4 with TRBJ2-7; D assignment may be TRBD1 or TRBD2 (6 bases each). The CDR3 contains 13 residues. Germline-derived CDR1 and CDR2 are SGHNT and YYREEE (reference sequence). CDR3 protein: CAWGAQGVYEQYF. The CDR3 coding sequence is TGTGCTTGGGGGGCACAGGGTGTCTACGAGCAGTACTTC.

This sequence joins TRBV6-6 and TRBJ1-2; 7 bases align to TRBD1. Germline assignment: CDR1 MNHNY and CDR2 SVGAGI (reference sequence). The V segment lost 6 bases and the J segment 9 bases; nucleotides outside the gene matches: 7. The CDR3 extends over 12 amino acids. CDR3 amino acids: CASSGTAGRYTF. CDR3 coding DNA: TGTGCCAGCAGCGGGACAGCGGGGCGCTACACCTTC.

The chain is built from TRBV28 and TRBJ2-3, with 12 bases matching TRBD1. The CDR3 extends over 16 amino acids. The germline gives CDR1 MDHEN, CDR2 SYDVKM. The trim removed 6 bases at V and 8 bases at J, leaving 12 bases unmatched. The CDR3 spells CASSRPGTGGARTQYF. The CDR3 nucleotides are TGTGCCAGCAGCCGACCTGGGACAGGGGGCGCGCGTACGCAGTATTTT.

J is TRBJ2-3 and V is TRBV7-2; perhaps TRBD1 as D (6 bases). Germline V gene sequence: CDR1 SGHTA, CDR2 FQGNSA. CDR3 size: 15 residues. Trimming took off 0 bases at V and 6 bases at J, with 13 bases between the two ends. CDR3 coding DNA: TGTGCCAGCAGCTTAGCAGACAGGCGAGGTGATACGCAGTATTTT. Translated, it gives CASSLADRRGDTQYF.

DNA for the CDR3: TGTGCCAGCAGCAGTTCCCGACAGATGAACACTGAAGCTTTCTTT. Amino acid sequence: CASSSSRQMNTEAFF. The V and J genes are TRBV4-2 and TRBJ1-1, with D perhaps matching TRBD1 (5 bases). The V gene lost 5 bases and the J gene lost 0 bases, with 13 bases spanning the gap. This CDR3 is 15 amino acids long. Germline V CDR1 and CDR2: LGHNA, YNFKEQ.

This clone was counted between two and nine times. The V and J genes are TRBV19 and TRBJ1-3; a weak D match, TRBD1 (6 bases). There are 12 residues in the CDR3. V lost 6 bases to trimming and J lost 8 bases, with 11 bases between them. From germline, CDR1 is LNHDA and CDR2 SQIVND (reference sequence). Here the CDR3 reads CASSHRDYTIYF. Here the CDR3 DNA reads TGTGCCAGTAGCCACAGGGATTACACCATATATTTT. Full variable domain (rest looked up from reference TRBV19 and TRBJ1-3): DGGITQSPKYLFRKEGQNVTLSCEQNLNHDAMYWYRQDPGQGLRLIYYSQIVNDFQKGDIAEGYSVSREKKESFPLTVTSAQKNPTAFYLCASSHRDYTIYFGEGSWLTVV.

This clone was detected only once. The chain employs TRBV18 and TRBJ1-3; D may be TRBD1 (6 bases). Germline V lookup: CDR1 KGHSH, CDR2 LQKENI. The CDR3 runs to 15 residues. The V end lost 2 bases, the J end lost 4 bases, and 12 bases lay between the germline ends. The CDR3 loop is CASSPTTGPGNTIYF. The CDR3 DNA reads as TGTGCCAGCTCACCAACAACAGGGCCCGGAAACACCATATATTTT.

The V gene is TRBV28, the J gene TRBJ2-1, with no clear D. V was pared by 4 bases and J by 10 bases, with 17 bases between. CDR1 MDHEN and CDR2 SYDVKM come from the germline V gene. CDR3 length equals 14 residues. This chain's CDR3 is CASSSSTGLREQFF. CDR3 DNA: TGTGCCAGCAGTTCTTCAACGGGCCTTAGGGAGCAGTTCTTC.

This chain joins TRBV5-1 and TRBJ1-4, with TRBD1 matching 7 bases. V lost 0 bases, J lost 3 bases, and 2 bases stayed unmatched. Germline CDR1 is SGHRS and CDR2 is YFSETQ. The CDR3 is 15 amino acids. CDR3 bases: TGCGCCAGCAGCTTGGACAGGGGAGCTAATGAAAAACTGTTTTTT. Translation gives CASSLDRGANEKLFF.

This clone came up a few times. V is TRBV15 and J is TRBJ1-1; unclear D gene. CDR1 is LNHNV and CDR2 is YYDKDF in the germline V gene (reference sequence). There are 14 residues in the CDR3. The ends were cut back, 3 bases at V and 0 bases at J, with 8 bases in the middle. The CDR3 loop is CATSSGRMNTEAFF. The CDR3 bases are TGTGCCACCAGCAGTGGACGGATGAACACTGAAGCTTTCTTT.

The chain employs TRBV5-1 and TRBJ1-2, with 9 bases lining up with TRBD1. Germline V lookup: CDR1 SGHRS, CDR2 YFSETQ. The V and J ends lost 0 bases and 3 bases, in that order; junction bases with no gene match: 3. This CDR3 contains 15 residues. The CDR3 DNA reads as TGCGCCAGCAGCTTGGGGGACAGGGTGGACTATGGCTACACCTTC. The encoded protein is CASSLGDRVDYGYTF.

A note on this clone: This same CDR3 is encoded by further DNA sequences in the sample. The V and J genes are TRBV5-1 and TRBJ2-5; tentatively, D is TRBD2 (6 bases). Germline CDR1 reads SGHRS; CDR2 reads YFSETQ. The length of the CDR3 is 12 residues. V gave up 4 bases and J gave up 5 bases, with 9 bases separating them. The CDR3: CASSRGGETQYF. The CDR3 DNA sequence: TGCGCCAGCAGCCGAGGAGGGGAGACCCAGTACTTC.

V usage is TRBV7-9 and J usage is TRBJ1-3; weak D call: TRBD1 (5 bases). The V and J ends lost 5 bases and 4 bases respectively, with 15 bases between them. This CDR3 is built from 15 residues. Per the germline V gene, CDR1 is SEHNR and CDR2 is FQNEAQ (reference sequence). The DNA for the CDR3 is TGTGCCAGCAGCCCTCCATCCGGGGCCGGAAACACCATATATTTT. Translating gives CASSPPSGAGNTIYF.

In regard to this clone: A much larger clone lies one base from this, so it may be a read error. The chain recombines TRBV11-3 with TRBJ1-1; no firm D call. CDR3 length: 13 residues. The V and J ends lost 1 base and 1 base respectively, with 4 bases between them. Germline CDR1 SGHNT, CDR2 YENEEA. The CDR3 DNA is TGTGCCAGCAGCTTAGGGACGAACACTGAAGCTTTCTTT. Its translation: CASSLGTNTEAFF.